This T cell receptor (beta chain) is from a study of T cell repertoires in aging, cancer and after chemotherapy. Across the study: Donor ages fell into six groups from 30 or younger up to 70 or older. Study-wide findings and caveats: No conclusions about immunological memory after chemotherapy can be drawn from the repertoire data. In healthy donors, age-related TCR diversity loss mainly reflected lost richness.

Rearranged V-D-J TRB sequences were amplified with a mixed TRB-A/B primer pool. Via MiXCR, TCRdb re-called the multiplex PCR reads, giving one row per CDR3 protein. The sample carries roughly 3,100 distinct CDR3 sequences, about 20% recorded once. Comments on this clonotype: The antigen remains undetermined.

Amplification of TCR beta used genomic DNA extracted from peripheral blood. CDR1 and CDR2 (germline): SGHRS, YFSETQ. With V trimmed by 3 bases and J by 4 bases, 6 bases remained unmatched. The CDR3 loop spans 15 amino acids. The source material was blood. The clonotype comes from a human donor with a solid tumor. J is TRBJ2-3 and V is TRBV5-1, with 9 bases lining up with TRBD1. CDR3 in DNA: TGCGCCAGCAGCTGGGGGGACAGGGATTCAGATACGCAGTATTTT. Residues: CASSWGDRDSDTQYF. The full variable domain, rest sourced from reference TRBV5-1 and TRBJ2-3, is KAGVTQTPRYLIKTRGQQVTLSCSPISGHRSVSWYQQTPGQGLQFLFEYFSETQRNKGNFPGRFSGRQFSNSRSEMNVSTLELGDSALYLCASSWGDRDSDTQYFGPGTRLTVL.